This TCR beta chain was recorded in a study of blood T cell repertoires in COVID-19. At the level of the study: Sample material is recorded as cDNA or gDNA derived from T cells, B-cell-depleted T cells, or PBMCs.

This CDR3 comprises 15 residues. Germline lookup yields CDR1 LNHDA and CDR2 SQIVND (reference sequence). Trimming removed 6 bases from V and 1 base from J; junction bases left unmatched: 4. Sequencing used immunoSEQ multiplex PCR; TCRdb keeps in-frame clones, though not all of them. The sample holds roughly 250,000 clones; about 83% are singletons and the top ten take around 1.9%. The sequence was collected from a woman aged 45-59 years who had recovered from COVID-19. The rearrangement joins TRBV19 to TRBJ2-1, with TRBD2 matching over 9 bases. Source material: PBMCs or T cells enriched from blood (not recorded which). CDR3 in amino acids: CASSLSGGSYNEQFF. For the CDR3, the DNA is TGTGCCAGTAGCCTTAGCGGGGGATCCTACAATGAGCAGTTCTTC.